This T cell receptor (beta chain) was sequenced for a study of STAT5B mutations in CD4+ large granular lymphocyte leukemia. For the study at large: The CDR3 'QG' motif was associated with a particular HLA allele among healthy donors.

Sequencing used immunoSEQ multiplex PCR; TCRdb keeps in-frame clones, though not all of them. The sample shows about 48,000 clones, around 70% of them seen only once. This clone was counted a few times. The CDR3 sequence is 15 residues long. CDR1 is SGDLS and CDR2 is YYNGEE in the germline V gene. J was trimmed by 0 bases and V by 3 bases; bases with no gene match: 2. This TCR derives from a human donor in good health. The chain is built from TRBV9 and TRBJ1-5; TRBD1 aligns across 8 bases. The sequenced material came from CD4+ T cells from blood buffy coats. The CDR3 spells CASSATGVSNQPQHF. DNA for the CDR3: TGTGCCAGCAGCGCGACAGGGGTTAGCAATCAGCCCCAGCATTTT. The full variable domain, completed using reference TRBV9 and TRBJ1-5, is DSGVTQTPKHLITATGQRVTLRCSPRSGDLSVYWYQQSLDQGLQFLIQYYNGEERAKGNILERFSAQQFPDLHSELNLSSLELGDSALYFCASSATGVSNQPQHFGDGTRLSIL.